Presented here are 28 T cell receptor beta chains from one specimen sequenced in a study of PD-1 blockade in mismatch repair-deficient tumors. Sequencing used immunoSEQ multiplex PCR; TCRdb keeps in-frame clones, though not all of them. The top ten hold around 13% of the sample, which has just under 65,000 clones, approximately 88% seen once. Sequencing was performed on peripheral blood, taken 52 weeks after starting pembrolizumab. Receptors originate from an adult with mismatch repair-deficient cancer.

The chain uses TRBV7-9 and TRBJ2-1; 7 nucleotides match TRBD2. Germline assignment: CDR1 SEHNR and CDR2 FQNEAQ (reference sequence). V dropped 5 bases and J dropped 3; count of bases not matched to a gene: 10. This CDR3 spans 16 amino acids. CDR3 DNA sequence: TGTGCCAGCAGCCCATTTAAAGGGAGGGGCTACAATGAGCAGTTCTTC. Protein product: CASSPFKGRGYNEQFF.

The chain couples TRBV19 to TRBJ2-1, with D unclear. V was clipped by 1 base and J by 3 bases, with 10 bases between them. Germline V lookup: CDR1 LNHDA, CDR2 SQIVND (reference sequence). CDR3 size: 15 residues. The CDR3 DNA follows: TGTGCCAGTAGTATAGTGACGCGCGACTACAATGAGCAGTTCTTC. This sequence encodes CASSIVTRDYNEQFF.

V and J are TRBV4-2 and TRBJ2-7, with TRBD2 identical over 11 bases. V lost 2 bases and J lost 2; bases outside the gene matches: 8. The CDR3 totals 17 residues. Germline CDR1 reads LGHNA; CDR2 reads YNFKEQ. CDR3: CASSQSPSLAGAYEQYF. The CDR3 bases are TGTGCCAGCAGCCAATCACCCTCACTAGCGGGAGCCTACGAGCAGTACTTC.

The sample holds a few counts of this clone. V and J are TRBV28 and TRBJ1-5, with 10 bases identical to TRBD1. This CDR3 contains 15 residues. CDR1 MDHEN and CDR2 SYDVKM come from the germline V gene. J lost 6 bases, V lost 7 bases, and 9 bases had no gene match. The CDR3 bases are TGTGCCAGCATTTCGACAGGGGGCGCGGGTCAGCCCCAGCATTTT. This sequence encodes CASISTGGAGQPQHF.

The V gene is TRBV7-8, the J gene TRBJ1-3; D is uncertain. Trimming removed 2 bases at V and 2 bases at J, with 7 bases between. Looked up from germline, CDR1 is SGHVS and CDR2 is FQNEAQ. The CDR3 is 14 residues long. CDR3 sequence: CASSLLGTGNTIYF. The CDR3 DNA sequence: TGTGCCAGCAGCTTATTGGGTACTGGAAACACCATATATTTT. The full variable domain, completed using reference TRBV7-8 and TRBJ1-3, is GAGVSQSPRYKVAKRGQDVALRCDPISGHVSLFWYQQALGQGPEFLTYFQNEAQLDKSGLPSDRFFAERPEGSVSTLKIQRTQQEDSAVYLCASSLLGTGNTIYFGEGSWLTVV.

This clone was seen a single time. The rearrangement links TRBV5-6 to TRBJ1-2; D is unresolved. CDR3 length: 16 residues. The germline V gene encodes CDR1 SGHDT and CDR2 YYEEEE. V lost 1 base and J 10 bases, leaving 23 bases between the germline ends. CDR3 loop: CASSLPYFLGPLLYTF. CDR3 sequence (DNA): TGTGCCAGCAGCTTGCCCTACTTTCTCGGACCACTACTCTACACCTTC.

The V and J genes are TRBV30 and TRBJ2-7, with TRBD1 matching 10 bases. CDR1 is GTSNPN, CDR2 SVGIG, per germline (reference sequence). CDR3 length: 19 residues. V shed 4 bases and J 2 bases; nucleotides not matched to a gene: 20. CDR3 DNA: TGTGCCTGGAAGGATCCCCTCGGGACAGGGGTTTATGGCACCTACGAGCAGTACTTC. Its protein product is CAWKDPLGTGVYGTYEQYF.

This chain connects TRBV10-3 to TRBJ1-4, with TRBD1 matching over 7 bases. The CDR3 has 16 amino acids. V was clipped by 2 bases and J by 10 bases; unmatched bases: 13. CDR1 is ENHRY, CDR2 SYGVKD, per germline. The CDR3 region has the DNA TGTGCCATCAGTGAGAAAGCCCGACAGGGCGTTGGAAAACTGTTTTTT. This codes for CAISEKARQGVGKLFF.

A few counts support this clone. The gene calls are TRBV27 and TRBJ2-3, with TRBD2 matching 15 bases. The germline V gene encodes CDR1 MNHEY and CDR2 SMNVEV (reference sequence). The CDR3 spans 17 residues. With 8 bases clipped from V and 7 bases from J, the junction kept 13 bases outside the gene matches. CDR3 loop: CASGPGTSGRTPNTQYF. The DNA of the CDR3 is TGTGCCAGCGGCCCCGGGACTAGCGGGAGGACTCCTAATACGCAGTATTTT.

The CDR3 nucleotides read TGCGCCAGCAGCTTGGCCGACTCTAACTATGGCTACACCTTC. This gives the protein CASSLADSNYGYTF. The genes are TRBV5-1 and TRBJ1-2; D gene unclear. The germline gives CDR1 SGHRS, CDR2 YFSETQ. With 0 bases removed from V and 0 bases from J, the gap between germline ends came to 6 bases. The CDR3 consists of 14 residues.

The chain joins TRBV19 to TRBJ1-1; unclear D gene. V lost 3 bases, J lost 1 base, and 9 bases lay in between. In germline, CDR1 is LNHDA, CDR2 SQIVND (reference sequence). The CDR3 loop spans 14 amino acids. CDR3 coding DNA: TGTGCCAGTAGTATGGAAGCCGGGAACACTGAAGCTTTCTTT. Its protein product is CASSMEAGNTEAFF.

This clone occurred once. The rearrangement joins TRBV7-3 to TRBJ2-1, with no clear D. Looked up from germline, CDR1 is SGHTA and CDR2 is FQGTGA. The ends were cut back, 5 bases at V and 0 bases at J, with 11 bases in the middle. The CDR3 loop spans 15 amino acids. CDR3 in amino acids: CASSPGSVSYNEQFF. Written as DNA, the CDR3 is TGTGCCAGCAGCCCCGGTTCGGTCTCCTACAATGAGCAGTTCTTC.

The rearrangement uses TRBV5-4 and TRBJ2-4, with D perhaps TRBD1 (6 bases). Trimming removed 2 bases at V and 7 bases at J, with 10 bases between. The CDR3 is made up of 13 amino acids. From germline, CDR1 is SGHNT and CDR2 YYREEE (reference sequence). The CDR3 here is CASSFRGSNIQYF. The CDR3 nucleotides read TGTGCCAGCAGCTTCAGGGGCTCGAACATTCAGTACTTC.

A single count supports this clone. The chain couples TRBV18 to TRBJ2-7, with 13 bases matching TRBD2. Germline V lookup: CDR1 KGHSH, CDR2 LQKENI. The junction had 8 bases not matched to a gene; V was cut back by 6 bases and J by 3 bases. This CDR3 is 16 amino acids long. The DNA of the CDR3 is TGTGCCAGCTCTCCGAAGACTAGCGGGAGGATCTACGAGCAGTACTTC. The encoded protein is CASSPKTSGRIYEQYF.

For the CDR3, the DNA is TGCGCCAGCAGCCAAGACTTGGTGGTGTACGAGCAGTACTTC. Translating it yields CASSQDLVVYEQYF. The rearrangement joins TRBV4-3 to TRBJ2-7; D is unclear. CDR1 is LGHNA and CDR2 is YSLEER in the germline V gene. This CDR3 comprises 14 residues. Trimming left V 0 bases short and J 4 bases short, with 10 bases between.

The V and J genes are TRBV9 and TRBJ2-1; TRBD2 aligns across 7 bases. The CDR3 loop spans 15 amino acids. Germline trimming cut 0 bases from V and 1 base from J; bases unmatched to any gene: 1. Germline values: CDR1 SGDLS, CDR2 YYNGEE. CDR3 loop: CASSVGGRSYNEQFF. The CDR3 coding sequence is TGTGCCAGCAGCGTAGGCGGGAGATCCTACAATGAGCAGTTCTTC.

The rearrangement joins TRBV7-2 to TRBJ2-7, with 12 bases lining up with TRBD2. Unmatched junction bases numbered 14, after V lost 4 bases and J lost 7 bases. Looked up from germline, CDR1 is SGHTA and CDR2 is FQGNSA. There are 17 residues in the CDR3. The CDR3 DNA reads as TGTGCCAGCAGCTCGAGACTAGCGGGAGTCATGGCGGATGAGCAGTACTTC. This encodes CASSSRLAGVMADEQYF.

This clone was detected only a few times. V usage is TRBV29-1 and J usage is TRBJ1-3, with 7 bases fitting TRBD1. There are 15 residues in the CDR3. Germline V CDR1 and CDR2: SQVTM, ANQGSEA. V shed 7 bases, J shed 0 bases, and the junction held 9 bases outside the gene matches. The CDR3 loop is CSGVEGGNSGNTIYF. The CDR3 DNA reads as TGCAGCGGGGTGGAAGGGGGCAACTCTGGAAACACCATATATTTT.

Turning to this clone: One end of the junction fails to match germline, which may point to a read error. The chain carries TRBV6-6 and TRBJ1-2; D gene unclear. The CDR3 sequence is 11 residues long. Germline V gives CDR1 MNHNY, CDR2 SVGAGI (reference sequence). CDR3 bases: TGTGCCAGCAGAGCGGGGATTTACTCGGACTTC. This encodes CASRAGIYSDF.

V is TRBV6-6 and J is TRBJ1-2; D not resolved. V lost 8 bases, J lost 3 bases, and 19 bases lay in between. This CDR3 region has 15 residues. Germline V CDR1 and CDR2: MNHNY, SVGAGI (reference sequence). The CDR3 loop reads CASATRSAKDYGYTF. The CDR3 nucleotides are TGTGCCAGCGCCACGCGGAGCGCGAAGGACTATGGCTACACCTTC.

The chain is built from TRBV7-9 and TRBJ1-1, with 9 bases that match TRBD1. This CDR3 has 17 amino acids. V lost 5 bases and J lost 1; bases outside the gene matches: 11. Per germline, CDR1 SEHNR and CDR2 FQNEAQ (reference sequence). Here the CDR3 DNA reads TGTGCCAGCAGCCATCCCTCACAGACAGGGGGGAACACTGAAGCTTTCTTT. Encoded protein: CASSHPSQTGGNTEAFF.

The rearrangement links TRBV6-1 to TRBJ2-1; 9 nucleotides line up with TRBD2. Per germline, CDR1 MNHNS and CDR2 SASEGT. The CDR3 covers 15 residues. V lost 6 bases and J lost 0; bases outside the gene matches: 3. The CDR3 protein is CASSLSGSSYNEQFF. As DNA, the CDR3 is TGTGCCAGCAGCCTTAGCGGGAGCTCCTACAATGAGCAGTTCTTC.

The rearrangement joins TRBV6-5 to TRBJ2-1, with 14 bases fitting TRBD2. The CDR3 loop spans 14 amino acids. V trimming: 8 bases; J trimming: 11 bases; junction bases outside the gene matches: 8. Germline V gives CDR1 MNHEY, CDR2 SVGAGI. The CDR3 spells CASRGTSGSNQQFF. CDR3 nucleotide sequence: TGTGCCAGCCGGGGGACTAGCGGGAGTAACCAGCAGTTCTTC.

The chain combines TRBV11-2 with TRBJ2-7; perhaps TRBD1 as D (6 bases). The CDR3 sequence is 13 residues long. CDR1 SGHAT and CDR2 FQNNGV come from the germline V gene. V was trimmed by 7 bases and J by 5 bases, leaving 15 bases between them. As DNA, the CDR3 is TGTGCCAGCACCGACCAAGGGGGAGACGAGCAGTACTTC. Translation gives CASTDQGGDEQYF.

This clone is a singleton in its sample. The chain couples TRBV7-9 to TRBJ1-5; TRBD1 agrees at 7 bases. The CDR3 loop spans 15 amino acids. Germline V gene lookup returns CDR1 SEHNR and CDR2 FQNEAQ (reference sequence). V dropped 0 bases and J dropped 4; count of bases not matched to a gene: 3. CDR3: CASSLAGTVNQPQHF. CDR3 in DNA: TGTGCCAGCAGCTTAGCGGGGACAGTTAATCAGCCCCAGCATTTT.

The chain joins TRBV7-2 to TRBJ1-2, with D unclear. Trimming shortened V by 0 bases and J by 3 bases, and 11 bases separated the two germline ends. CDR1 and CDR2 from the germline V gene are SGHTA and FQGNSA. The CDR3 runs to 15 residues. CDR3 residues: CASSLAPTEDYGYTF. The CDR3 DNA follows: TGTGCCAGCAGCTTAGCTCCGACGGAAGACTATGGCTACACCTTC.

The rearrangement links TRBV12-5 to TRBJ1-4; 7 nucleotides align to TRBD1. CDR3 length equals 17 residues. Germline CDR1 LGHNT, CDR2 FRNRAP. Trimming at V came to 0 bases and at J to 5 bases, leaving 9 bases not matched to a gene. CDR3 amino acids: CASGLVLRDSGNEKLFF. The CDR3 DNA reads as TGTGCTAGTGGTTTGGTACTTAGGGACAGCGGAAATGAAAAACTGTTTTTT.

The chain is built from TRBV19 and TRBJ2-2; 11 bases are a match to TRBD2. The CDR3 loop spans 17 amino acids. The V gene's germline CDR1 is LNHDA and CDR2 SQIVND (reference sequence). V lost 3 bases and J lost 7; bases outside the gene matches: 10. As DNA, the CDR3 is TGTGCCAGTAGTATTTGGCTAGCGGGAGGAAGGGGCGGGGAGCTGTTTTTT. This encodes CASSIWLAGGRGGELFF.